This T cell receptor (beta chain) is from a study of blood T cell repertoires in COVID-19. Overall study: The United States, Italy and Spain were the sources of the acute and convalescent COVID-19 samples. T cells, B-cell-depleted T cells, or PBMCs provided the cDNA or gDNA that served as material.

As handled by the study authors: Reference gene primer amplification in the assay estimated nucleated cell counts. Sequencing used immunoSEQ multiplex PCR; TCRdb keeps in-frame clones, though not all of them. From that table come the V and J calls and clone size; the DNA was used to work out D and trimming. The data contain roughly 120,000 clones, about 87% of them singletons. V lost 4 bases, J lost 5 bases, and 13 bases lay in between. This CDR3 has 13 amino acids. From germline, CDR1 is SGHNT and CDR2 YYREEE (reference sequence). The V gene is TRBV5-4, the J gene TRBJ2-7, with D perhaps matching TRBD1 (6 bases). The sequence derives from a woman aged 45-65 years with acute or convalescent COVID-19. What was sequenced was peripheral blood. Here the CDR3 DNA reads TGTGCCAGCAGCCCACGGTCAGGGGACGAGCAGTACTTC. Protein: CASSPRSGDEQYF.